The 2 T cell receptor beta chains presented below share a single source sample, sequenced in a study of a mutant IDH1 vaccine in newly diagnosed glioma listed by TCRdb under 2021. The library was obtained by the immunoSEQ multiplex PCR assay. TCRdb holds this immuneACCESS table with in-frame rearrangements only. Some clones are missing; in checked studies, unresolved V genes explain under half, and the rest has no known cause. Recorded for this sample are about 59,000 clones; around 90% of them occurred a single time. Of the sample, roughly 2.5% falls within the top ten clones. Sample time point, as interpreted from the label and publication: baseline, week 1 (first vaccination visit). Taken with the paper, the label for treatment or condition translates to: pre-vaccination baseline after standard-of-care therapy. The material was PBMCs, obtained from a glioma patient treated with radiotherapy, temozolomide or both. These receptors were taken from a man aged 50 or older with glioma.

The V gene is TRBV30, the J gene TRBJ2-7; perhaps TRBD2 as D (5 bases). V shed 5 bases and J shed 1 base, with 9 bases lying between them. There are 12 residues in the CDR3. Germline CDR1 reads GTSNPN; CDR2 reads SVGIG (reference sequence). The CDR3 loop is CAWGGLSYEQYF. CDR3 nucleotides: TGTGCCTGGGGCGGACTTTCCTACGAGCAGTACTTC.

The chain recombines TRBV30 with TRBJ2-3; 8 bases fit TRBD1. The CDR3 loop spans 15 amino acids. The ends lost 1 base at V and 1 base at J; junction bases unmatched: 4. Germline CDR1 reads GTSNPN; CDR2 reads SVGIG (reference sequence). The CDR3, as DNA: TGTGCCTGGAGTGGACAGGGGTCTCGCACAGATACGCAGTATTTT. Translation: CAWSGQGSRTDTQYF.